The present entry profiles one T cell receptor beta chain with its context. Its specificity is not known. Per the germline V gene, CDR1 is MNHNS and CDR2 is SASEGT. With 5 bases clipped from V and 4 bases from J, the junction kept 5 bases outside the gene matches. This CDR3 has 15 residues. This entry comes from a study of blood T cells in healthy people across ages. General study findings and limits: Higher diversity, along with more naive CD4+ cells, distinguished long-lived donors from aged donors.

Primers used in a second PCR of roughly 7 to 12 cycles were a sample-barcoded 5' primer and a J-beta primer mix. TCRdb passed the 5' RACE reads through MiXCR, listing each CDR3 protein once. The table records almost 300,000 distinct CDR3 sequences, roughly 26% of them present only once. The sequencing sample was made of blood. The gene calls are TRBV6-1 and TRBJ2-3; 11 bases map to TRBD1. The origin of this receptor is a woman aged 65 to 85 in good health. In nucleotides, the CDR3 is TGTGCCAGCAGTCCCCGGGACAGGGGGGCAGATACGCAGTATTTT. Amino acid sequence: CASSPRDRGADTQYF.